The 4 T cell receptor beta chains given below trace back to one sample, sequenced in a study of blood T cell repertoires in COVID-19. Sequencing used immunoSEQ multiplex PCR; TCRdb keeps in-frame clones, though not all of them. This table has a few hundred thousand clones, about 89% appearing once. Source material: peripheral blood. These receptors originate from a woman aged 25-40 years with COVID-19, enrolled during active disease.

This sequence joins TRBV7-9 and TRBJ1-1, with TRBD1 as a possible D gene (5 bases). The CDR3 is made up of 13 amino acids. CDR1 and CDR2 (germline): SEHNR, FQNEAQ (reference sequence). The V end was cut by 0 bases, the J end by 9 bases, with 11 bases between. CDR3 protein: CASSLAPGDKAFF. The CDR3 nucleotides are TGTGCCAGCAGCTTAGCCCCGGGGGATAAAGCTTTCTTT.

The chain joins TRBV19 to TRBJ2-1; TRBD2 matches at 12 bases. The CDR3 contains 16 residues. CDR1 LNHDA and CDR2 SQIVND come from the germline V gene (reference sequence). V dropped 4 bases and J dropped 5; count of bases not matched to a gene: 6. This CDR3 is CASSTPRTSGDNEQFF. The CDR3 DNA reads TGTGCCAGTAGTACACCTAGGACTAGCGGGGACAATGAGCAGTTCTTC.

The chain carries TRBV5-1 and TRBJ2-7; 7 positions match TRBD1. Looked up from germline, CDR1 is SGHRS and CDR2 is YFSETQ. The V segment lost 7 bases and the J segment 6 bases; nucleotides outside the gene matches: 7. The CDR3 has 12 residues. CDR3 loop: CASGSSGGEQYF. The CDR3 DNA follows: TGCGCCAGCGGTTCGTCAGGGGGCGAGCAGTACTTC. The full variable domain, its missing parts supplied by reference TRBV5-1 and TRBJ2-7, is KAGVTQTPRYLIKTRGQQVTLSCSPISGHRSVSWYQQTPGQGLQFLFEYFSETQRNKGNFPGRFSGRQFSNSRSEMNVSTLELGDSALYLCASGSSGGEQYFGPGTRLTVT.

This clone was counted once. V usage is TRBV24-1 and J usage is TRBJ2-7, with 7 bases lining up with TRBD1. The ends lost 5 bases at V and 3 bases at J; junction bases unmatched: 9. The CDR3 is 15 amino acids. Germline V gene lookup returns CDR1 KGHDR and CDR2 SFDVKD. CDR3: CATSAANQGVYEQYF. The CDR3 nucleotides are TGTGCCACCAGTGCCGCGAACCAGGGGGTCTACGAGCAGTACTTC.